These 30 T cell receptor beta chains came from one sample sequenced in a study of neoadjuvant anti-PD-1 for oral cavity cancer. Libraries were prepared by immunoSEQ multiplex PCR; TCRdb keeps only in-frame clonotypes and omits some of them. This sample has about 14,000 clones, with 60% to 75% found just once. Here the sequenced sample was PBMCs, taken before nivolumab (anti-PD-1) treatment. The receptor set was obtained from a person between 40 and 80 years old with oral cavity squamous cell carcinoma.

This chain joins TRBV27 and TRBJ1-5; 7 bases align to TRBD1. Germline lookup yields CDR1 MNHEY and CDR2 SMNVEV (reference sequence). J lost 1 base, V lost 6 bases, and 9 bases had no gene match. The CDR3 covers 16 residues. The CDR3 loop is CASRADRAASNQPQHF. The DNA for the CDR3 is TGTGCCAGCAGGGCTGACAGGGCGGCGAGCAATCAGCCCCAGCATTTT.

This clone turned up a few times. This rearrangement joins TRBV14 to TRBJ1-4, with unresolved D. Trimming shortened V by 1 base and J by 4 bases, and 10 bases separated the two germline ends. The CDR3 runs to 15 residues. CDR1 is SGHDN, CDR2 FVKESK, per germline. CDR3 coding DNA: TGTGCCAGCAGCCAAGCCAAGAACGGTAATGAAAAACTGTTTTTT. It codes for CASSQAKNGNEKLFF.

This clone occurred a few times. The V call is TRBV27, the J call TRBJ1-2; TRBD1 is a possible D gene (5 bases). The CDR3 has 14 residues. Trimming left V 3 bases short and J 4 bases short, with 12 bases between. The germline gives CDR1 MNHEY, CDR2 SMNVEV (reference sequence). The CDR3 DNA reads TGTGCCAGCAGTTTGAGGGGTACTATCTATGGCTACACCTTC. Protein sequence: CASSLRGTIYGYTF.

The chain is built from TRBV15 and TRBJ1-1; D gene ambiguous. V gave up 5 bases and J gave up 5 bases, with 12 bases separating them. CDR3 length equals 13 residues. Per germline, CDR1 LNHNV and CDR2 YYDKDF (reference sequence). CDR3 bases: TGTGCCACCAGCGACGCATTGGAGACTGAAGCTTTCTTT. Protein: CATSDALETEAFF.

This sequence joins TRBV5-6 and TRBJ1-1, with no clear D. Germline V lookup: CDR1 SGHDT, CDR2 YYEEEE. This CDR3 spans 13 amino acids. Trimming left V 1 base short and J 6 bases short, with 10 bases between. For the CDR3, the DNA is TGTGCCAGCAGCTTGTTTGAGAGCGCTGAAGCTTTCTTT. This encodes CASSLFESAEAFF.

The V call is TRBV29-1, the J call TRBJ2-6; maybe TRBD1 (6 bases). This CDR3 has 16 residues. Germline lookup yields CDR1 SQVTM and CDR2 ANQGSEA. Trimming removed 2 bases from V and 0 bases from J, with 11 bases in between. The CDR3, as DNA: TGCAGCGTTGAACGGGACACCGACTCTGGGGCCAACGTCCTGACTTTC. This sequence encodes CSVERDTDSGANVLTF.

The V gene is TRBV29-1, the J gene TRBJ1-1, with a tentative D call TRBD1 (6 bases). Trimming removed 3 bases at V and 1 base at J, with 15 bases between. Germline loops: CDR1 SQVTM, CDR2 ANQGSEA. This CDR3 has 15 amino acids. CDR3: CSVEGGGYGNTEAFF. CDR3 DNA: TGCAGCGTTGAGGGGGGCGGTTATGGGAACACTGAAGCTTTCTTT.

In this sample, this clone is medium-sized. The chain has TRBV25-1 and TRBJ2-7, with D perhaps being TRBD1 or TRBD2 (6 bases each). The CDR3 spans 14 residues. CDR1 MGHDK and CDR2 SYGVNS come from the germline V gene. V gave up 6 bases and J gave up 2 bases, with 14 bases separating them. The CDR3: CASRGGQTPYEQYF. Here the CDR3 DNA reads TGTGCCAGCAGGGGAGGACAGACGCCCTACGAGCAGTACTTC.

This clone appeared once. The V and J genes are TRBV4-1 and TRBJ1-6; D gene unclear. The V end lost 5 bases, the J end lost 10 bases, and 15 bases lay between the germline ends. The CDR3 consists of 14 residues. The germline CDR1 and CDR2 sequences are MGHRA and YSYEKL. The CDR3 sequence is CASSYFQSLSPLHF. The CDR3 DNA is TGCGCCAGCAGCTATTTTCAATCCCTGTCACCCCTCCACTTT.

This chain joins TRBV28 and TRBJ2-1; D perhaps matches TRBD2 (6 bases). Trimming cost V 6 bases and J 2 bases, with 14 bases left between them. The CDR3 loop spans 15 amino acids. Germline V gives CDR1 MDHEN, CDR2 SYDVKM. CDR3 bases: TGTGCCAGCAGCCCACCAGCGGGTACCTACAATGAGCAGTTCTTC. Translating gives CASSPPAGTYNEQFF.

This clone was counted a single time. The chain couples TRBV7-9 to TRBJ2-1; TRBD2 is a possible D gene (6 bases). Germline-derived CDR1 and CDR2 are SEHNR and FQNEAQ (reference sequence). V was cut by 4 bases and J by 7 bases, with 14 bases left in between. This CDR3 is built from 14 residues. CDR3 loop: CASSSHGSNNEQFF. Written as DNA, the CDR3 is TGTGCCAGCAGCTCCCACGGGAGTAATAATGAGCAGTTCTTC.

This clone has more than one count but fewer than ten. The chain combines TRBV27 with TRBJ1-1; D not certain. CDR1 and CDR2 (germline): MNHEY, SMNVEV (reference sequence). CDR3 size: 13 residues. The V and J ends lost 8 bases and 1 base respectively, with 11 bases between them. CDR3 sequence (DNA): TGTGCCAGCTACCGGACCTGGAACACTGAAGCTTTCTTT. Translating it yields CASYRTWNTEAFF.

The CDR3 is CASSFSGAEYF. The CDR3 DNA sequence: TGTGCCAGCAGCTTTTCGGGGGCTGAGTACTTC. The chain combines TRBV7-9 with TRBJ2-7, with D perhaps being TRBD1 or TRBD2 (6 bases each). The length of the CDR3 is 11 residues. CDR1 and CDR2 (germline): SEHNR, FQNEAQ (reference sequence). The V end lost 3 bases, the J end lost 11 bases, and 11 bases lay between the germline ends. Supplemented by reference TRBV7-9 and TRBJ2-7, the full variable domain reads DTGVSQNPRHKITKRGQNVTFRCDPISEHNRLYWYRQTLGQGPEFLTYFQNEAQLEKSRLLSDRFSAERPKGSFSTLEIQRTEQGDSAMYLCASSFSGAEYFGPGTRLTVT.

The chain uses TRBV7-8 and TRBJ2-4; D possibly corresponds to TRBD1 (6 bases). Germline-derived CDR1 and CDR2 are SGHVS and FQNEAQ. Trimming took off 2 bases at V and 0 bases at J, with 14 bases between the two ends. The CDR3 consists of 17 residues. The CDR3 nucleotides are TGTGCCAGCAGCTTAAAAGGGGGTCCAAGAGCCAAAAACATTCAGTACTTC. This codes for CASSLKGGPRAKNIQYF.

This CDR3 is CASSVPGGSQETQYF. For the CDR3, the DNA is TGTGCCAGCAGCGTCCCCGGGGGGTCTCAAGAGACCCAGTACTTC. J is TRBJ2-5 and V is TRBV9; 7 bases map to TRBD2. Losses at the gene ends were 2 bases for V and 2 bases for J; bases not matched to a gene: 6. This CDR3 region has 15 residues. From germline, CDR1 is SGDLS and CDR2 YYNGEE.

The chain recombines TRBV10-1 with TRBJ2-7; D gene unclear. The length of the CDR3 is 14 residues. The V gene lost 3 bases and the J gene lost 0 bases, with 9 bases spanning the gap. The germline gives CDR1 WNHNN, CDR2 SYGVQD (reference sequence). DNA for the CDR3: TGCGCCAGCAGTGATTCCGGCCTCTCCTACGAGCAGTACTTC. Translated: CASSDSGLSYEQYF.

Only one count was recorded for this clone. The gene calls are TRBV7-2 and TRBJ2-1; tentative D call: TRBD1 (6 bases). The CDR3 length is 15 residues. Germline V gene sequence: CDR1 SGHTA, CDR2 FQGNSA. With 7 bases removed from V and 5 bases from J, the gap between germline ends came to 18 bases. The CDR3 sequence is CASNLGGRSDNEQFF. In nucleotides, the CDR3 is TGTGCCAGCAACCTAGGGGGAAGAAGTGACAATGAGCAGTTCTTC.

The table lists this clone with a few counts. CDR3 DNA sequence: TGTGCCAGCAGCCTCGACTCGTATACGCAGTATTTT. Its translation is CASSLDSYTQYF. The chain carries TRBV11-2 and TRBJ2-3; D uncertain. Trimming took off 5 bases at V and 7 bases at J, with 10 bases between the two ends. The germline CDR1 and CDR2 sequences are SGHAT and FQNNGV. The CDR3 is 12 residues long.

This clone was recorded once. This chain connects TRBV5-8 to TRBJ1-2; 7 bases agree with TRBD1. After removal of 4 bases from V and 14 bases from J, the junction contained 14 bases not matched to a gene. CDR1 and CDR2 from the germline V gene are SGHTS and YDEGEE. The CDR3 is 13 residues long. The DNA of the CDR3 is TGTGCCAGCAGCCCCAGACCGACAGGGACCGGGACCTTC. Its translation: CASSPRPTGTGTF.

This chain joins TRBV19 and TRBJ1-6; perhaps TRBD1 as D (5 bases). CDR1 is LNHDA and CDR2 is SQIVND in the germline V gene (reference sequence). The CDR3 length is 15 residues. Trimming removed 7 bases from V and 9 bases from J, with 19 bases in between. CDR3 nucleotides: TGTGCCAGTAATGATGCGTTGGCTGGGGCTTCACCCCTCCACTTT. Protein: CASNDALAGASPLHF.

CDR3 bases: TGTGCCAGCAGCGCCGGGGGGGCGCGGACCGGGGAGCTGTTTTTT. This sequence encodes CASSAGGARTGELFF. This chain uses TRBV9 with TRBJ2-2, with 8 bases identical to TRBD2. Germline CDR1 reads SGDLS; CDR2 reads YYNGEE. V lost 3 bases and J lost 5; bases outside the gene matches: 6. This CDR3 is 15 amino acids long.

This clone was counted between two and nine times. The CDR3: CASSPRQGNTGELFF. The CDR3 nucleotides read TGTGCCAGCTCCCCGCGGCAGGGAAACACCGGGGAGCTGTTTTTT. V is TRBV18 and J is TRBJ2-2; perhaps TRBD1 as D (5 bases). CDR1 KGHSH and CDR2 LQKENI come from the germline V gene. This CDR3 comprises 15 residues. Trimming cost V 6 bases and J 2 bases, with 13 bases left between them.

The DNA of the CDR3 is TGTGCCAGCAGCCCGCGCCCGGCCGGGGAGCTGTTTTTT. This codes for CASSPRPAGELFF. The J gene is TRBJ2-2, the V gene TRBV5-4; the D is unclear. Germline CDR1 is SGHNT and CDR2 is YYREEE (reference sequence). CDR3 length: 13 amino acids. Trimming removed 4 bases at V and 6 bases at J, with 10 bases between.

This rearrangement joins TRBV5-1 to TRBJ1-1; 11 bases match TRBD1. The J segment lost 5 bases and the V segment lost 3 bases, leaving 9 bases of the junction unmatched. This CDR3 has 16 amino acids. Germline CDR1 is SGHRS and CDR2 is YFSETQ. As DNA, the CDR3 is TGCGCCAGCAGCTATTACCGGGACAGGGGGTGGACTGAAGCTTTCTTT. Its protein product is CASSYYRDRGWTEAFF.

The genes are TRBV30 and TRBJ2-2; D ambiguous. Germline V gene lookup returns CDR1 GTSNPN and CDR2 SVGIG (reference sequence). The ends were cut back, 8 bases at V and 3 bases at J, with 13 bases in the middle. This CDR3 contains 13 residues. CDR3 residues: CAGKLDYTGELFF. DNA for the CDR3: TGTGCCGGAAAGCTAGATTACACCGGGGAGCTGTTTTTT.

As DNA, the CDR3 is TGTGCCAGCAGCACTCGTTCCCTATTAACTGGAAACACCATATATTTT. Its translation: CASSTRSLLTGNTIYF. The rearrangement joins TRBV7-8 to TRBJ1-3; unclear D gene. The CDR3 consists of 16 residues. Germline CDR1 is SGHVS and CDR2 is FQNEAQ. Trimming cost V 5 bases and J 2 bases, with 16 bases left between them.

This clone was seen more than once but under ten times. This sequence joins TRBV5-1 and TRBJ2-7; 8 nucleotides match TRBD2. CDR3 length: 15 residues. Germline V gene lookup returns CDR1 SGHRS and CDR2 YFSETQ. The J segment lost 0 bases and the V segment lost 4 bases, leaving 6 bases of the junction unmatched. CDR3 nucleotides: TGCGCCAGCAGCCCCCCAGCGGGAGTCTCCTACGAGCAGTACTTC. It encodes CASSPPAGVSYEQYF.

The chain uses TRBV20-1 and TRBJ2-3; maybe TRBD2 (6 bases). The V and J ends lost 5 bases and 11 bases respectively, with 14 bases between them. CDR1 and CDR2 from the germline V gene are DFQATT and SNEGSKA (reference sequence). The CDR3 covers 11 residues. CDR3 bases: TGCAGTGCTGGTGTGGGCGGGAAGCAGTATTTT. As protein: CSAGVGGKQYF.

The chain couples TRBV6-6 to TRBJ1-1; D is undetermined. This CDR3 spans 13 amino acids. V was cut by 11 bases and J by 2 bases, with 15 bases left in between. Germline V gene data show CDR1 as MNHNY and CDR2 as SVGAGI (reference sequence). The CDR3, as DNA: TGTGCCGGAACTCAGGATTTCAACACTGAAGCTTTCTTT. Translated, it gives CAGTQDFNTEAFF.

This clone appeared a few times. The chain is built from TRBV6-6 and TRBJ1-5, with D hard to call. The germline gives CDR1 MNHNY, CDR2 SVGAGI (reference sequence). The CDR3 consists of 14 residues. V shed 0 bases and J shed 4 bases, with 7 bases lying between them. The CDR3 sequence: CASSYSKVNQPQHF. The CDR3 bases are TGTGCCAGCAGTTACTCGAAGGTGAATCAGCCCCAGCATTTT.